This TCR beta chain was identified in a study of regulatory T cells in long-lasting Graves disease. Time point described: newly diagnosed GD, antithyroid drugs for less than 3 months. With RNA extracted from PBMCs as input, the TCR library was made. Libraries of TCR beta came from iRepertoire HTBI primers plus Arm-PCR of CDR3 regions. TCRdb re-called the multiplex PCR reads through MiXCR, storing one row per CDR3 protein. Among roughly 560,000 distinct CDR3 sequences listed, about 15% were seen once. Many counts were recorded for this clonotype. The CDR3 covers 15 residues. Losses at the gene ends were 4 bases for V and 2 bases for J; bases not matched to a gene: 4. The germline V gene encodes CDR1 MNHEY and CDR2 SVGAGI. These data were likewise used in another study, on T cells in Graves' hyperthyroidism and ophthalmopathy.

The chain links TRBV6-5 to TRBJ2-7; 11 bases align to TRBD2. Sequencing was performed on peripheral blood mononuclear cells (PBMCs), taken at new diagnosis, from a patient treated with antithyroid drugs. The sequence was obtained from a woman in her forties or fifties with Graves disease. In nucleotides, the CDR3 is TGTGCCAGCAGTTCCCTAGCGGGGGGTCCCTACGAGCAGTACTTC. Translated, it gives CASSSLAGGPYEQYF.